Below, 27 T cell receptor beta chains from the same sample are listed, as sequenced in a study of T cell changes during pregnancy in multiple sclerosis. The protocol was immunoSEQ multiplex PCR, while the TCRdb copy is restricted to in-frame clones and leaves out a portion. The sample has tens of thousands of clones, more than 85% seen once. Here the sequenced sample was peripheral blood, taken in the third trimester of pregnancy. Receptors originate from a female donor with multiple sclerosis, enrolled in a pregnancy study.

In DNA, the CDR3 is TGTGCCAGCAGCTCCCGGGACAGGGGGGTATCTAATGAAAAACTGTTTTTT. This sequence encodes CASSSRDRGVSNEKLFF. This chain uses TRBV5-6 with TRBJ1-4; TRBD1 matches at 11 bases. The CDR3 runs to 17 residues. V lost 3 bases, J lost 3 bases, and 7 bases stayed unmatched. Germline V gene lookup returns CDR1 SGHDT and CDR2 YYEEEE.

This clone was recorded once. This chain links TRBV27 with TRBJ1-1; D possibly corresponds to TRBD1 (5 bases). CDR3 size: 13 residues. Trimming cost V 6 bases and J 5 bases, with 13 bases left between them. The germline V gene encodes CDR1 MNHEY and CDR2 SMNVEV (reference sequence). CDR3 protein: CASRVQGGTEAFF. CDR3 coding DNA: TGTGCCAGCAGGGTGCAGGGTGGGACTGAAGCTTTCTTT.

The chain links TRBV7-8 to TRBJ2-5, with D unclear. This CDR3 is built from 11 residues. Per germline, CDR1 SGHVS and CDR2 FQNEAQ. V was clipped by 6 bases and J by 5 bases, with 7 bases between them. This CDR3 is CASSRLETQYF. The CDR3 DNA follows: TGTGCCAGCAGTCGTCTGGAGACCCAGTACTTC.

The chain carries TRBV25-1 and TRBJ2-2; TRBD1 aligns across 8 bases. Germline-derived CDR1 and CDR2 are MGHDK and SYGVNS. The V gene end was trimmed by 4 bases and the J gene end by 1 base; junction bases not matched to a gene: 8. This CDR3 spans 17 amino acids. The CDR3 bases are TGTGCCAGCAGTGGATATGGACAGGGAAAGAACACCGGGGAGCTGTTTTTT. Translated: CASSGYGQGKNTGELFF.

The V gene is TRBV5-5, the J gene TRBJ1-1; a possible D gene is TRBD1 (6 bases). This CDR3 has 15 amino acids. The V and J ends lost 1 base and 0 bases respectively, with 10 bases between them. CDR1 is SGHKS and CDR2 is YYEKEE in the germline V gene (reference sequence). The CDR3 sequence: CASSLMTGLNTEAFF. As DNA, the CDR3 is TGTGCCAGCAGCTTGATGACAGGCCTGAACACTGAAGCTTTCTTT.

This CDR3 reads CASRRGPTSDNEQFF. For the CDR3, the DNA is TGTGCCAGTAGACGAGGGCCGACTAGTGACAATGAGCAGTTCTTC. V gene TRBV19 combines with J gene TRBJ2-1, with a possible D match to TRBD2 (6 bases). Trimming removed 6 bases from V and 5 bases from J, with 17 bases in between. Per the germline V gene, CDR1 is LNHDA and CDR2 is SQIVND (reference sequence). The CDR3 is 15 residues long.

The chain couples TRBV9 to TRBJ2-1; 9 bases are shared with TRBD2. V lost 4 bases to trimming and J lost 2 bases; unmatched junction nucleotides: 4. Germline assignment: CDR1 SGDLS and CDR2 YYNGEE. The CDR3 contains 15 residues. The CDR3 DNA reads TGTGCCAGCAGCCCCCGACTAGCGGCCTACAATGAGCAGTTCTTC. Protein sequence: CASSPRLAAYNEQFF.

The sample holds one count of this clone. The CDR3 DNA is TGTGCCAGCAGCCCCTCCATGGGCCCCGGGGAGCTGTTTTTT. Protein sequence: CASSPSMGPGELFF. The V gene is TRBV9, the J gene TRBJ2-2, with D unresolved. The CDR3 has 14 residues. V lost 4 bases to trimming and J lost 6 bases, with 13 bases between them. Germline-derived CDR1 and CDR2 are SGDLS and YYNGEE.

DNA of the CDR3: TGCAGCGTGGTACTAGCGGGAGGTTCTAATACGCAGTATTTT. Its protein is CSVVLAGGSNTQYF. V and J are TRBV29-1 and TRBJ2-3; the match to TRBD2 covers 12 bases. Trimming at V came to 6 bases and at J to 7 bases, leaving 8 bases not matched to a gene. The CDR3 has 14 residues. Germline lookup yields CDR1 SQVTM and CDR2 ANQGSEA.

The chain uses TRBV28 and TRBJ2-1, with 8 bases identical to TRBD1. The CDR3 extends over 16 amino acids. CDR1 and CDR2 (germline): MDHEN, SYDVKM. The ends lost 5 bases at V and 0 bases at J; junction bases unmatched: 6. This CDR3 reads CASSPGGLSSYNEQFF. In nucleotides, the CDR3 is TGTGCCAGCAGTCCAGGGGGCCTGAGCTCCTACAATGAGCAGTTCTTC.

This clone was recorded at least ten times. This chain joins TRBV27 and TRBJ1-5, with 10 bases identical to TRBD1. CDR3 size: 15 residues. The V and J ends lost 5 bases and 7 bases, in that order; junction bases with no gene match: 8. The germline V gene encodes CDR1 MNHEY and CDR2 SMNVEV (reference sequence). CDR3 in amino acids: CASSPWTGGDQPQHF. DNA of the CDR3: TGTGCCAGCAGTCCATGGACAGGGGGGGACCAGCCCCAGCATTTT.

V usage is TRBV4-2 and J usage is TRBJ2-5; maybe TRBD2 (5 bases). The DNA end lines up better with TRBJ2-7; the J call may be wrong. The CDR3 runs to 13 residues. The germline V gene encodes CDR1 LGHNA and CDR2 YNFKEQ. The CDR3 bases are TGTGCCAGCAGCCAAGTAGCGACCTACGAGCAGTACTTC. Its translation is CASSQVATYEQYF.

J is TRBJ2-1 and V is TRBV6-6, with D perhaps matching TRBD2 (6 bases). The CDR3 runs 15 residues. The germline gives CDR1 MNHNY, CDR2 SVGAGI (reference sequence). The ends were cut back, 2 bases at V and 6 bases at J, with 14 bases in the middle. The CDR3 coding sequence is TGTGCCAGCAGTTACCTCCCTCCTAGCGCCAATGAGCAGTTCTTC. This sequence encodes CASSYLPPSANEQFF.

V gene TRBV27 combines with J gene TRBJ2-7; weak D call: TRBD1 (6 bases). V dropped 3 bases and J dropped 2 bases, with 8 bases sitting between them. Germline lookup yields CDR1 MNHEY and CDR2 SMNVEV (reference sequence). The CDR3 is 13 amino acids. As DNA, the CDR3 is TGTGCCAGCAGTTTGGGGGCCCCCTACGAGCAGTACTTC. This gives the protein CASSLGAPYEQYF.

Note on this clone: This sample includes further DNA sequences coding for the same CDR3. This rearrangement joins TRBV6-6 to TRBJ2-1; tentative D call: TRBD2 (5 bases). The CDR3 covers 16 residues. The germline gives CDR1 MNHNY, CDR2 SVGAGI (reference sequence). Trimming left V 2 bases short and J 0 bases short, with 11 bases between. Here the CDR3 reads CASSYERASSYNEQFF. As DNA, the CDR3 is TGTGCCAGCAGTTACGAGAGGGCTAGCTCCTACAATGAGCAGTTCTTC.

This chain connects TRBV4-3 to TRBJ1-5, with no clear D. This CDR3 has 13 residues. CDR1 and CDR2 from the germline V gene are LGHNA and YSLEER. The V end was cut by 0 bases, the J end by 8 bases, with 8 bases between. The CDR3 nucleotides are TGCGCCAGCAGCCAAGACAGAAGTAAGCCCCAGCATTTT. Translating gives CASSQDRSKPQHF.

The genes are TRBV4-2 and TRBJ1-2; D gene ambiguous. With 1 base removed from V and 3 bases from J, the gap between germline ends came to 6 bases. This CDR3 has 13 amino acids. Germline lookup yields CDR1 LGHNA and CDR2 YNFKEQ. The CDR3 sequence: CASSQVPDYGYTF. The CDR3 DNA is TGTGCCAGCAGCCAAGTCCCCGACTATGGCTACACCTTC.

This clone has just one count. This chain links TRBV18 with TRBJ2-7; D call uncertain. Trimming cost V 0 bases and J 6 bases, with 12 bases left between them. The germline CDR1 and CDR2 sequences are KGHSH and LQKENI. The CDR3 consists of 14 residues. CDR3 sequence reads: CASSPPGPVVEQYF. The CDR3 coding sequence is TGTGCCAGCTCACCACCGGGCCCCGTGGTCGAGCAGTACTTC.

The genes are TRBV18 and TRBJ2-2; the D gene is possibly TRBD2 (5 bases). With 3 bases removed from V and 0 bases from J, the gap between germline ends came to 8 bases. The V gene's germline CDR1 is KGHSH and CDR2 LQKENI. The CDR3 extends over 15 amino acids. CDR3 region: CASSPGSPNTGELFF. The DNA of the CDR3 is TGTGCCAGCTCACCGGGGAGTCCGAACACCGGGGAGCTGTTTTTT.

The V and J genes are TRBV11-3 and TRBJ2-3; 9 positions agree with TRBD2. The CDR3 contains 14 residues. The ends lost 7 bases at V and 4 bases at J; junction bases unmatched: 6. CDR1 is SGHNT and CDR2 is YENEEA in the germline V gene. For the CDR3, the DNA is TGTGCCAGCAAGTCTAGCGGGATCGCAGATACGCAGTATTTT. Translating gives CASKSSGIADTQYF.

The genes are TRBV23-1 and TRBJ2-4; 7 bases line up with TRBD1. TRBV23-1 is labeled an ORF, and its function is uncertain. V lost 6 bases and J lost 4; bases outside the gene matches: 6. The CDR3 consists of 14 residues. CDR3 coding DNA: TGCGCCAGCAGATTTAGGGACAGAAAAAACATTCAGTACTTC. This encodes CASRFRDRKNIQYF.

The V and J genes are TRBV5-5 and TRBJ2-7, with a tentative D call TRBD1 (6 bases). Germline CDR1 reads SGHKS; CDR2 reads YYEKEE (reference sequence). V lost 4 bases, J lost 3 bases, and 11 bases lay in between. The CDR3 is 13 residues long. CDR3 sequence reads: CASSRDIYYEQYF. CDR3 nucleotides: TGTGCCAGCAGCCGGGACATATACTACGAGCAGTACTTC. The whole variable domain, remainder taken from reference TRBV5-5 and TRBJ2-7, is DAGVTQSPTHLIKTRGQQVTLRCSPISGHKSVSWYQQVLGQGPQFIFQYYEKEERGRGNFPDRFSARQFPNYSSELNVNALLLGDSALYLCASSRDIYYEQYFGPGTRLTVT.

This clone appeared once. The chain links TRBV28 to TRBJ1-5; D not resolved. The V gene's germline CDR1 is MDHEN and CDR2 SYDVKM. The V end was cut by 5 bases, the J end by 7 bases, with 18 bases between. The CDR3 extends over 15 amino acids. For the CDR3, the DNA is TGTGCCAGCAGTCCCCATCTCCAAATCGGGCAGCCCCAGCATTTT. Encoded protein: CASSPHLQIGQPQHF.

Comment on this clone: Other DNA sequences in the sample encode the same CDR3. The V call is TRBV5-1, the J call TRBJ2-7, with a possible D match to TRBD2 (5 bases). The V end was cut by 2 bases, the J end by 3 bases, with 9 bases between. CDR1 and CDR2 from the germline V gene are SGHRS and YFSETQ. The CDR3 is 13 residues long. The chain's CDR3 is CASSFRGNYEQYF. The CDR3, as DNA: TGCGCCAGCAGCTTCCGGGGTAACTACGAGCAGTACTTC.

The rearrangement uses TRBV11-3 and TRBJ2-1; D possibly corresponds to TRBD2 (6 bases). Germline lookup yields CDR1 SGHNT and CDR2 YENEEA. Trimming shortened V by 9 bases and J by 1 base, and 13 bases separated the two germline ends. CDR3 length: 14 amino acids. The CDR3 protein is CASSSASSYNEQFF. The CDR3 bases are TGTGCCAGTTCTAGCGCTTCTTCCTACAATGAGCAGTTCTTC.

With regard to this clone: The junction differs from germline at one of its ends, possibly a read error. The chain combines TRBV5-1 with TRBJ2-7; TRBD1 might be the D (6 bases). The germline V gene encodes CDR1 SGHRS and CDR2 YFSETQ. CDR3 length equals 12 residues. The CDR3: CASSLQGYGQYF. For the CDR3, the DNA is TGCGCCAGCAGCTTACAGGGCTACGGGCAGTACTTC.

The chain uses TRBV15 and TRBJ2-5; TRBD2 is a possible D gene (6 bases). CDR1 and CDR2 from the germline V gene are LNHNV and YYDKDF (reference sequence). V lost 3 bases and J lost 3, with 14 bases in between. This CDR3 has 15 residues. CDR3 nucleotide sequence: TGTGCCACCAGCAGGTACGGATGGGGGGAAGAGACCCAGTACTTC. This gives the protein CATSRYGWGEETQYF.